One and the same sample provided the 4 T cell receptor beta chains below, sequenced in a study of shared clonotypes between healthy human individuals. TCRdb's table, derived via immunoSEQ multiplex PCR, lists solely in-frame clones and lacks some. The table shows some 2.3 million clones, with more than 80% occurring only once. The material sequenced was naive CD4+ T cells from PBMCs. Subset meaning: CD45RA+ positively selected. The receptors come from a man aged 18 to 29 in good health. Some clones in this sample may be carry-over from other donors' samples.

The CDR3 sequence is CASKLQQGGGYTF. CDR3 in DNA: TGTGCCAGCAAACTACAACAGGGTGGGGGCTACACCTTC. The V call is TRBV7-6, the J call TRBJ1-2; the D gene is possibly TRBD1 (6 bases). V was trimmed by 7 bases and J by 8 bases, leaving 17 bases between them. The CDR3 is 13 residues long. Germline V CDR1 and CDR2: SGHVS, FNYEAQ.

The genes are TRBV14 and TRBJ2-5, with 11 bases that match TRBD1. The CDR3 sequence is 20 residues long. V lost 1 base, J lost 5 bases, and 18 bases stayed unmatched. Germline loops: CDR1 SGHDN, CDR2 FVKESK. The chain's CDR3 is CASSQVPGQGARVPKETQYF. Here the CDR3 DNA reads TGTGCCAGCAGCCAAGTTCCTGGACAGGGGGCAAGGGTACCAAAGGAGACCCAGTACTTC.

This chain uses TRBV7-6 with TRBJ2-6; maybe TRBD2 (5 bases). The CDR3 has 16 amino acids. V shed 5 bases and J shed 0 bases, with 11 bases lying between them. Germline lookup yields CDR1 SGHVS and CDR2 FNYEAQ. The CDR3, as DNA: TGTGCCAGCAGCGCGCGACTAAGCTCTGGGGCCAACGTCCTGACTTTC. This sequence encodes CASSARLSSGANVLTF.

The V call is TRBV28, the J call TRBJ1-5, with TRBD1 identical over 7 bases. The germline V gene encodes CDR1 MDHEN and CDR2 SYDVKM. This CDR3 spans 15 amino acids. Trimming at V came to 3 bases and at J to 2 bases, leaving 4 bases not matched to a gene. The DNA for the CDR3 is TGTGCCAGCAGTTTTGGAGGACAGGGCAATCAGCCCCAGCATTTT. The encoded protein is CASSFGGQGNQPQHF.